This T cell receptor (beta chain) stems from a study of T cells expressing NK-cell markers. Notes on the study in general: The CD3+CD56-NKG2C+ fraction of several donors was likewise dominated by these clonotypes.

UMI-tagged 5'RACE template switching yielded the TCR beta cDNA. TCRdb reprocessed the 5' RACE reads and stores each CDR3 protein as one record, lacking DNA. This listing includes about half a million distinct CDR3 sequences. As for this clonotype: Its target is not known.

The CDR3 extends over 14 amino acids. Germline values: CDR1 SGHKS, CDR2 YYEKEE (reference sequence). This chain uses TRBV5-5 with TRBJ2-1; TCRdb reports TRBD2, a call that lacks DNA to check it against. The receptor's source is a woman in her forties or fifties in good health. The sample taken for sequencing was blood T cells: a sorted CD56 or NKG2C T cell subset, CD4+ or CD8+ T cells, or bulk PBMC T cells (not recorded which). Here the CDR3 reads CASSLLREFNEQFF. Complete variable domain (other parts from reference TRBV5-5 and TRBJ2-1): DAGVTQSPTHLIKTRGQQVTLRCSPISGHKSVSWYQQVLGQGPQFIFQYYEKEERGRGNFPDRFSARQFPNYSSELNVNALLLGDSALYLCASSLLREFNEQFFGPGTRLTVL.